The 2 T cell receptor beta chains listed next were all sequenced from one sample in a study of cytomegalovirus exposure and HLA in healthy donors. The primer mix had 60 Vbeta and 13 Jbeta primers. Using immunoSEQ multiplex PCR, the repertoire was profiled, and TCRdb retains in-frame clones only, with some absent. The sample has approximately 20,000 clones, and its top ten clones hold approximately 23%. The sequenced sample consisted of PBMCs. All receptors come from a man aged 60 to 75 in good health and CMV-seropositive.

The chain couples TRBV28 to TRBJ1-3; unclear D gene. Trimming took off 6 bases at V and 4 bases at J, with 10 bases between the two ends. CDR1 MDHEN and CDR2 SYDVKM come from the germline V gene. The CDR3 extends over 13 amino acids. The CDR3 nucleotides are TGTGCCAGCAGCCTCCACGAGGGAAACACCATATATTTT. It yields the protein CASSLHEGNTIYF. The complete variable domain, with remaining parts taken from reference TRBV28 and TRBJ1-3, reads DVKVTQSSRYLVKRTGEKVFLECVQDMDHENMFWYRQDPGLGLRLIYFSYDVKMKEKGDIPEGYSVSREKKERFSLILESASTNQTSMYLCASSLHEGNTIYFGEGSWLTVV.

V is TRBV4-2 and J is TRBJ2-6, with D unclear. The CDR3 totals 15 residues. CDR1 is LGHNA, CDR2 YNFKEQ, per germline. V lost 1 base to trimming and J lost 1 base, with 5 bases between them. CDR3 bases: TGTGCCAGCAGCCAAGCTCTGTCTGGGGCCAACGTCCTGACTTTC. It translates to CASSQALSGANVLTF.